These 27 T cell receptor beta chains were all obtained from the same sample, sequenced in a study of T cells in Graves' hyperthyroidism and ophthalmopathy. Amplification yielded TCR beta CDR3 regions, with RNA transcripts as the source. A set of HTBI primers served as the primers for a first-round RT-PCR of the TCR CDR3. TCRdb re-called the multiplex PCR reads through MiXCR, storing one row per CDR3 protein. The table has about 480,000 distinct CDR3 sequences, 22% seen once. Sequencing was performed on blood. Every receptor here comes from a woman aged 70-85 years with Graves' ophthalmopathy.

This clonotype was recorded many times. This sequence joins TRBV6-1 and TRBJ1-1, with 10 bases fitting TRBD1. Germline V gene sequence: CDR1 MNHNS, CDR2 SASEGT. Germline trimming cut 10 bases from V and 5 bases from J; bases unmatched to any gene: 10. The CDR3 sequence is 14 residues long. The CDR3 nucleotides read TGTGCCACCATCCCGGGACAGGGGCCGACTGAAGCTTTCTTT. Its protein product is CATIPGQGPTEAFF.

This clonotype came up a few times. The chain combines TRBV5-1 with TRBJ2-7, with D possibly matching TRBD2 (6 bases). Germline CDR1 is SGHRS and CDR2 is YFSETQ. Trimming cost V 4 bases and J 0 bases, with 17 bases left between them. The CDR3 has 16 residues. The DNA for the CDR3 is TGCGCCAGCAGCGCGGTCGGGGGTACACGCTCCTACGAGCAGTACTTC. It translates to CASSAVGGTRSYEQYF.

Note on this clonotype: In this CDR3 the conserved last residue, phenylalanine or tryptophan, is missing, so a read error is likely. This sequence joins TRBV5-1 and TRBJ2-1; no clear D gene. The CDR3 is 15 residues long. In germline, CDR1 is SGHRS, CDR2 YFSETQ. Trimming pared 4 bases from V and 0 bases from J, leaving 11 bases between. CDR3: CASSQTRSSYNEQFL. The CDR3 coding sequence is TGCGCCAGCAGCCAGACACGGAGCTCCTACAATGAGCAGTTCCTC.

At least ten counts were recorded for this clonotype. The chain's CDR3 is CSATQIEAFF. The DNA of the CDR3 is TGCAGTGCTACTCAGATTGAAGCTTTCTTT. The rearrangement uses TRBV20-1 and TRBJ1-1; D is uncertain. CDR1 is DFQATT and CDR2 is SNEGSKA in the germline V gene (reference sequence). Trimming cost V 4 bases and J 7 bases, with 7 bases left between them. This CDR3 comprises 10 residues.

The sample holds many counts of this clonotype. This chain links TRBV6-1 with TRBJ1-2; D is possibly TRBD1 (5 bases). Germline lookup yields CDR1 MNHNS and CDR2 SASEGT. There are 13 residues in the CDR3. Trimming left V 8 bases short and J 4 bases short, with 14 bases between. CDR3 region: CASSGTDIYGYTF. Here the CDR3 DNA reads TGTGCCAGCTCTGGGACTGACATCTATGGCTACACCTTC.

This clonotype was picked up a small number of times. The chain uses TRBV9 and TRBJ2-7, with D tentatively TRBD2 (5 bases). This CDR3 spans 14 amino acids. Trimming took off 4 bases at V and 5 bases at J, with 16 bases between the two ends. CDR1 SGDLS and CDR2 YYNGEE come from the germline V gene. The CDR3 nucleotides read TGTGCCAGCAGCCTGACGAACCGGGATCACGAGCAGTACTTC. Amino acid sequence: CASSLTNRDHEQYF.

This clonotype was counted only a few times. The chain is built from TRBV7-9 and TRBJ1-2, with 10 bases lining up with TRBD1. Germline V CDR1 and CDR2: SEHNR, FQNEAQ (reference sequence). The CDR3 has 15 residues. V gave up 1 base and J gave up 6 bases; unmatched junction bases: 5. CDR3 DNA: TGTGCCAGCAGCTTAGGCGGGACAGGGGATCATGGCTACACCTTC. It specifies CASSLGGTGDHGYTF.

The rearrangement uses TRBV14 and TRBJ1-4; D not certain. V was cut by 1 base and J by 4 bases, with 10 bases left in between. The CDR3 loop spans 15 amino acids. The germline gives CDR1 SGHDN, CDR2 FVKESK. This CDR3 reads CASSQAQTFNEKLFF. The DNA of the CDR3 is TGTGCCAGCAGCCAAGCACAGACCTTTAATGAAAAACTGTTTTTT.

V usage is TRBV18 and J usage is TRBJ2-1; D is ambiguous. CDR3 length: 12 residues. V lost 0 bases and J lost 8, with 5 bases in between. From germline, CDR1 is KGHSH and CDR2 LQKENI. The CDR3 reads CASSPPTHEQFF. The CDR3 DNA follows: TGTGCCAGCTCACCACCGACGCATGAGCAGTTCTTC.

This clonotype was observed a few times. This chain links TRBV20-1 with TRBJ2-5, with TRBD2 matching 10 bases. Germline assignment: CDR1 DFQATT and CDR2 SNEGSKA (reference sequence). The CDR3 is 16 amino acids. V trimming: 5 bases; J trimming: 2 bases; junction bases outside the gene matches: 11. CDR3 loop: CSAFIWASGGQETQYF. CDR3 in DNA: TGCAGTGCTTTTATCTGGGCTAGCGGGGGACAAGAGACCCAGTACTTC.

The gene calls are TRBV3-1 and TRBJ1-1; possible D gene TRBD1, 6 bases. The length of the CDR3 is 14 residues. Germline values: CDR1 LGHDT, CDR2 YNNKEL (reference sequence). V gave up 4 bases and J gave up 4 bases, with 13 bases separating them. CDR3 in DNA: TGTGCCAGCAGCCTCACGACGACAGGCACTGAAGCTTTCTTT. It yields the protein CASSLTTTGTEAFF.

This clonotype was seen repeatedly, ten times or more. The V call is TRBV2, the J call TRBJ2-1, with D possibly called TRBD1 or TRBD2 (5 bases each). The germline gives CDR1 SNHLY, CDR2 FYNNEI. The CDR3 runs 15 residues. V dropped 10 bases and J dropped 3 bases, with 19 bases sitting between them. CDR3 DNA sequence: TGTGCCACCAAGCAGGGCCGGGATTACTACAATGAGCAGTTCTTC. This gives the protein CATKQGRDYYNEQFF.

The sample holds a few counts of this clonotype. The V gene is TRBV6-1, the J gene TRBJ1-1; 9 bases are a match to TRBD1. CDR1 and CDR2 (germline): MNHNS, SASEGT. The CDR3 has 14 residues. The junction had 11 bases not matched to a gene; V was cut back by 8 bases and J by 7 bases. Here the CDR3 reads CASLYTGTGREAFF. DNA for the CDR3: TGTGCCAGCTTATACACGGGGACAGGGCGTGAAGCTTTCTTT.

The sample holds one count of this clonotype. J is TRBJ1-1 and V is TRBV30; 8 nucleotides match TRBD1. V was clipped by 7 bases and J by 5 bases; unmatched bases: 9. Germline V lookup: CDR1 GTSNPN, CDR2 SVGIG (reference sequence). The CDR3 contains 13 residues. CDR3 protein: CAFYEQGGTEAFF. CDR3 DNA sequence: TGTGCCTTCTACGAACAGGGGGGGACTGAAGCTTTCTTT.

V and J are TRBV3-1 and TRBJ2-7; perhaps TRBD1 as D (6 bases). This CDR3 has 14 residues. Germline values: CDR1 LGHDT, CDR2 YNNKEL (reference sequence). V lost 1 base, J lost 9 bases, and 16 bases lay in between. Written as DNA, the CDR3 is TGTGCCAGCAGCCAAGTAGTGCTTACAGGGAGGCAGTACTTC. Translating it yields CASSQVVLTGRQYF.

This clonotype showed up many times. The rearrangement uses TRBV11-2 and TRBJ2-7, with D possibly matching TRBD1 (5 bases). The ends were cut back, 3 bases at V and 6 bases at J, with 12 bases in the middle. Germline CDR1 and CDR2: SGHAT and FQNNGV. This CDR3 contains 13 residues. The CDR3: CASSLGQGTEQYF. Here the CDR3 DNA reads TGTGCCAGCAGCTTGGGTCAGGGAACCGAGCAGTACTTC.

The V gene is TRBV20-1, the J gene TRBJ1-1; 7 bases are a match to TRBD1. Germline trimming cut 3 bases from V and 0 bases from J; bases unmatched to any gene: 4. The CDR3 is made up of 14 amino acids. From germline, CDR1 is DFQATT and CDR2 SNEGSKA (reference sequence). CDR3 nucleotides: TGCAGTGCTAGGACAGGGAGGCTGAACACTGAAGCTTTCTTT. Translation gives CSARTGRLNTEAFF.

This clonotype was observed many times. V is TRBV12-3 or TRBV12-4 and J is TRBJ1-1; no definite D call. V was clipped by 7 bases and J by 6 bases, with 12 bases between them. The CDR3 extends over 12 amino acids. The chain's CDR3 is CASNDVNAEAFF. CDR3 nucleotides: TGTGCCAGCAACGATGTTAACGCTGAAGCTTTCTTT.

The chain carries TRBV7-2 and TRBJ2-3; D call uncertain. With 0 bases removed from V and 3 bases from J, the gap between germline ends came to 4 bases. Looked up from germline, CDR1 is SGHTA and CDR2 is FQGNSA. This CDR3 has 13 residues. The CDR3 nucleotides are TGTGCCAGCAGCTTAGCGTGGACAGATACGCAGTATTTT. Translation gives CASSLAWTDTQYF. The full variable domain, its missing parts supplied by reference TRBV7-2 and TRBJ2-3, is GAGVSQSPSNKVTEKGKDVELRCDPISGHTALYWYRQSLGQGLEFLIYFQGNSAPDKSGLPSDRFSAERTGGSVSTLTIQRTQQEDSAVYLCASSLAWTDTQYFGPGTRLTVL.

This clonotype was recorded a few times. This chain's CDR3 is CASSLSQSTDTQYF. In DNA, the CDR3 is TGCGCCAGCAGCTTGAGTCAGAGCACAGATACGCAGTATTTT. V usage is TRBV5-1 and J usage is TRBJ2-3, with unresolved D. This CDR3 comprises 14 residues. Trimming removed 1 base at V and 0 bases at J, with 6 bases between. Germline-derived CDR1 and CDR2 are SGHRS and YFSETQ.

This chain connects TRBV20-1 to TRBJ2-6, with TRBD2 identical over 13 bases. The CDR3 length is 17 residues. With V trimmed by 4 bases and J by 3 bases, 6 bases remained unmatched. Per the germline V gene, CDR1 is DFQATT and CDR2 is SNEGSKA (reference sequence). The CDR3 sequence: CSAKSTSGRGGANVLTF. The CDR3 DNA reads TGCAGTGCTAAAAGTACTAGCGGGAGGGGTGGGGCCAACGTCCTGACTTTC.

Only a few counts were recorded for this clonotype. The CDR3 DNA follows: TGTGCCAGCTCAGGGGAGAAAGGCTACACCTTC. Protein: CASSGEKGYTF. V gene TRBV28 combines with J gene TRBJ1-2; D is possibly TRBD1 (6 bases). The length of the CDR3 is 11 residues. V was pared by 8 bases and J by 8 bases, with 12 bases between. Germline lookup yields CDR1 MDHEN and CDR2 SYDVKM.

This clonotype has just a few counts. This chain joins TRBV6-2 or TRBV6-3 and TRBJ1-4; D is unclear. V was clipped by 4 bases and J by 3 bases, with 15 bases between them. Germline V gene data show CDR1 as MNHEY and CDR2 as SVGEGT. The length of the CDR3 is 16 residues. For the CDR3, the DNA is TGTGCCAGCAGTTTCGGTGTGGGAGTTGCTAATGAAAAACTGTTTTTT. Translating gives CASSFGVGVANEKLFF.

The genes are TRBV19 and TRBJ1-5, with a possible D match to TRBD1 (5 bases). This CDR3 has 16 amino acids. Germline V gene sequence: CDR1 LNHDA, CDR2 SQIVND (reference sequence). Trimming pared 4 bases from V and 0 bases from J, leaving 13 bases between. The CDR3 here is CASSTTAFHSNQPQHF. The CDR3 nucleotides are TGTGCCAGTAGTACGACAGCATTTCATAGCAATCAGCCCCAGCATTTT.

V gene TRBV29-1 combines with J gene TRBJ2-6; no definite D call. The CDR3 extends over 15 amino acids. Germline V gene data show CDR1 as SQVTM and CDR2 as ANQGSEA. V was clipped by 4 bases and J by 0 bases, with 10 bases between them. CDR3 in DNA: TGCAGCGTTGGGGGTCGAAGCTCTGGGGCCAACGTCCTGACTTTC. Translating it yields CSVGGRSSGANVLTF.

In its sample, this clonotype was seen a few times. This chain joins TRBV7-9 and TRBJ2-5, with D possibly being TRBD2 (8 bases). The CDR3 contains 18 residues. Trimming stripped 5 bases from V and 5 bases from J, with 27 bases between. Per the germline V gene, CDR1 is SEHNR and CDR2 is FQNEAQ (reference sequence). The DNA of the CDR3 is TGTGCCAGCAGCCCCAGGGGGGTTAGCGGGACTCCGGCGGAGACCCAGTACTTC. Protein sequence: CASSPRGVSGTPAETQYF.

The rearrangement links TRBV20-1 to TRBJ2-7; D uncertain. Trimming left V 3 bases short and J 6 bases short, with 12 bases between. The CDR3 totals 12 residues. CDR1 and CDR2 (germline): DFQATT, SNEGSKA (reference sequence). The CDR3 coding sequence is TGCAGTGCTAGCAGACGACCGATCGAGCAGTACTTC. Protein product: CSASRRPIEQYF.